This T cell receptor (beta chain) originates from a study of OX40 agonist ivuxolimab in advanced cancers. Whole-study findings and limits: Relatively little clonal expansion, among the lowest observed, appeared in partial responders at 0.1-3.0 mg/kg.

Sequencing was performed with immunoSEQ multiplex PCR; in TCRdb, only in-frame clones are kept and a portion is missing. The repertoire holds roughly 70,000 clones, approximately 86% seen once, with just over 2% in the top ten. Points on this clone: Its target is unknown.

The CDR3 is 11 amino acids. Trimming cost V 9 bases and J 8 bases, with 8 bases left between them. Germline assignment: CDR1 SNHLY and CDR2 FYNNEI. This receptor was obtained from an adult with an advanced solid tumor such as melanoma, head and neck, liver or kidney cancer. The chain employs TRBV2 and TRBJ1-6, with D perhaps TRBD1 (5 bases). Sample: CD4+ or CD8+ T cells sorted from blood, taken in a trial of the OX40 agonist ivuxolimab. CDR3 amino acids: CASLTDSPLHF. In nucleotides, the CDR3 is TGTGCCAGTCTGACAGATTCACCCCTCCACTTT.